What follows are 31 T cell receptor beta chains derived from one specimen sequenced in a study of blood T cell repertoires in COVID-19. Clones were sequenced by immunoSEQ multiplex PCR, and TCRdb holds only the in-frame ones, with some missing. The sample records fewer than 350,000 clones, around 90% being singletons. Material: PBMCs or T cells enriched from blood (not recorded which). The receptors originated from a woman aged 18 to 35 with acute COVID-19.

The rearrangement uses TRBV19 and TRBJ2-5; TRBD2 aligns across 9 bases. V was clipped by 3 bases and J by 5 bases; unmatched bases: 16. CDR1 and CDR2 from the germline V gene are LNHDA and SQIVND (reference sequence). The CDR3 is made up of 18 amino acids. The CDR3 nucleotides are TGTGCCAGTAGTATGAGATTAGCGGGGGAGACCTTGGGGGAGACCCAGTACTTC. It specifies CASSMRLAGETLGETQYF.

The chain combines TRBV28 with TRBJ1-5; possible D gene TRBD1, 5 bases. V lost 8 bases to trimming and J lost 4 bases, with 18 bases between them. CDR1 and CDR2 (germline): MDHEN, SYDVKM. This CDR3 comprises 15 residues. CDR3 bases: TGTGCCAGCGCCGCGAGGCCTCAGGGTAATCAGCCCCAGCATTTT. Its translation: CASAARPQGNQPQHF.

This sequence joins TRBV4-3 and TRBJ2-7, with no clear D. Germline V gene data show CDR1 as LGHNA and CDR2 as YSLEER. The CDR3 has 14 residues. The germline V and J ends were trimmed by 0 bases and 4 bases, with 10 bases remaining between them. CDR3 residues: CASSQDPIGYEQYF. In DNA form, the CDR3 reads TGCGCCAGCAGCCAAGATCCCATCGGGTACGAGCAGTACTTC.

This rearrangement joins TRBV2 to TRBJ2-2; D call uncertain. CDR1 is SNHLY, CDR2 FYNNEI, per germline. Trimming cost V 1 base and J 6 bases, with 12 bases left between them. The CDR3 covers 15 residues. CDR3 in amino acids: CASSEELVSAGELFF. CDR3 DNA sequence: TGTGCCAGCAGTGAAGAGCTAGTGAGCGCCGGGGAGCTGTTTTTT.

This clone was recorded once. The chain has TRBV11-2 and TRBJ2-7; TRBD2 is a possible D gene (6 bases). V dropped 6 bases and J dropped 3 bases, with 15 bases sitting between them. CDR1 is SGHAT, CDR2 FQNNGV, per germline. The length of the CDR3 is 14 residues. CDR3 sequence reads: CASSLEGSFYEQYF. The CDR3 DNA follows: TGTGCCAGCAGTTTGGAGGGGAGTTTCTACGAGCAGTACTTC.

This clone was counted many times. CDR3 region: CASSLGRKISGSSYNEQFF. The CDR3 DNA reads as TGTGCCAGCAGCTTAGGGAGGAAAATTAGCGGGAGTTCCTACAATGAGCAGTTCTTC. The chain joins TRBV11-2 to TRBJ2-1; TRBD2 aligns across 9 bases. This CDR3 is built from 19 residues. Germline V gives CDR1 SGHAT, CDR2 FQNNGV. The J segment lost 1 base and the V segment lost 1 base, leaving 11 bases of the junction unmatched.

This chain uses TRBV11-3 with TRBJ2-1; 7 bases line up with TRBD2. There are 13 residues in the CDR3. J lost 6 bases, V lost 8 bases, and 7 bases had no gene match. CDR1 is SGHNT and CDR2 is YENEEA in the germline V gene. DNA of the CDR3: TGTGCCAGCTCCCGGCGGGAGTTCAATGAGCAGTTCTTC. Its translation is CASSRREFNEQFF.

The V call is TRBV11-3, the J call TRBJ2-3; TRBD2 agrees at 7 bases. The germline CDR1 and CDR2 sequences are SGHNT and YENEEA. This CDR3 has 16 amino acids. J lost 5 bases, V lost 1 base, and 9 bases had no gene match. DNA for the CDR3: TGTGCCAGCAGCTTAGGTCCTAGCGGAAACGGAGATACGCAGTATTTT. Protein sequence: CASSLGPSGNGDTQYF.

This chain uses TRBV6-5 with TRBJ2-1, with D perhaps matching TRBD1 (6 bases). Trimming cost V 6 bases and J 6 bases, with 18 bases left between them. The CDR3 runs to 15 residues. The germline V gene encodes CDR1 MNHEY and CDR2 SVGAGI. The CDR3 sequence: CASRPSTGSGNEQFF. The CDR3 nucleotides read TGTGCCAGCAGACCCTCGACAGGCTCGGGCAATGAGCAGTTCTTC.

This clone showed up just once. The V and J genes are TRBV7-6 and TRBJ2-3; 11 bases line up with TRBD1. The CDR3 is 16 amino acids. V shed 5 bases, J shed 4 bases, and the junction held 8 bases outside the gene matches. Germline V gives CDR1 SGHVS, CDR2 FNYEAQ. CDR3 bases: TGTGCCAGCAGCCCGAGGACAGGGGGCGACGCAGATACGCAGTATTTT. This encodes CASSPRTGGDADTQYF.

The V gene is TRBV6-5, the J gene TRBJ1-6; a possible D gene is TRBD1 (5 bases). The CDR3 consists of 16 residues. Between the trimmed V and J ends, which lost 2 bases and 7 bases, there was a span of 15 bases. Germline V gene data show CDR1 as MNHEY and CDR2 as SVGAGI. This chain's CDR3 is CASSYTPGQQNSPLHF. The CDR3 DNA reads TGTGCCAGCAGTTACACGCCAGGACAACAAAATTCACCCCTCCACTTT.

The J gene is TRBJ2-2, the V gene TRBV3-1 (or the pseudogene TRBV3-2); D is perhaps TRBD2 (5 bases). Germline-derived CDR1 and CDR2 are LGHDT and YNNKEL (reference sequence). Deletions cut 4 bases from V and 1 base from J, with 13 bases between. This CDR3 spans 16 amino acids. CDR3 coding DNA: TGTGCCAGCAGCCTTTCTAGCCATAAGAACACCGGGGAGCTGTTTTTT. Amino acid sequence: CASSLSSHKNTGELFF.

The V call is TRBV19, the J call TRBJ2-1; 7 nucleotides match TRBD1. The trim removed 4 bases at V and 7 bases at J, leaving 10 bases unmatched. The CDR3 totals 15 residues. Germline loops: CDR1 LNHDA, CDR2 SQIVND (reference sequence). The CDR3 protein is CASSTSRPRGNEQFF. DNA for the CDR3: TGTGCCAGTAGTACAAGTCGCCCCAGGGGGAATGAGCAGTTCTTC.

The CDR3 is CASAHRGNQETQYF. CDR3 coding DNA: TGTGCCAGCGCGCACAGGGGGAACCAAGAGACCCAGTACTTC. The rearrangement links TRBV28 to TRBJ2-5, with 8 bases matching TRBD1. V gave up 8 bases and J gave up 0 bases; unmatched junction bases: 5. Germline CDR1 is MDHEN and CDR2 is SYDVKM. The CDR3 has 14 amino acids.

In this sample, this clone turned up once. The V call is TRBV4-3, the J call TRBJ2-1; D ambiguous. This CDR3 is 14 amino acids long. Germline CDR1 and CDR2: LGHNA and YSLEER. The CDR3 DNA is TGCGCAAGTCGGCGCGAGACGACTTACAATGAGCAGTTCTTC. Protein: CASRRETTYNEQFF.

This chain connects TRBV13 to TRBJ1-1; TRBD1 matches 8 bases. Germline CDR1 reads PRHDT; CDR2 reads FYEKMQ (reference sequence). The trim removed 7 bases at V and 0 bases at J, leaving 1 base unmatched. This CDR3 is built from 13 residues. The DNA for the CDR3 is TGTGCCAGCAAGACAGGGGTGAACACTGAAGCTTTCTTT. This sequence encodes CASKTGVNTEAFF.

V is TRBV9 and J is TRBJ2-5; D is uncertain. CDR1 is SGDLS, CDR2 YYNGEE, per germline. CDR3 length: 13 amino acids. The V end was cut by 3 bases, the J end by 4 bases, with 10 bases between. This chain's CDR3 is CASSASPGETQYF. CDR3 DNA sequence: TGTGCCAGCAGCGCATCGCCGGGAGAGACCCAGTACTTC.

The chain is built from TRBV16 and TRBJ2-7, with no clear D. CDR1 and CDR2 (germline): KGHSY, FQNENV. The CDR3 has 14 amino acids. V was trimmed by 7 bases and J by 0 bases, leaving 13 bases between them. The CDR3 protein is CASTTPGNSYEQYF. The CDR3 DNA reads TGTGCCAGCACCACACCAGGTAACTCCTACGAGCAGTACTTC.

The chain links TRBV9 to TRBJ2-7; 8 positions agree with TRBD1. Losses at the gene ends were 2 bases for V and 3 bases for J; bases not matched to a gene: 4. The CDR3 spans 14 residues. Germline CDR1 SGDLS, CDR2 YYNGEE. CDR3: CASSVGQDFYEQYF. In DNA, the CDR3 is TGTGCCAGCAGCGTGGGACAGGATTTCTACGAGCAGTACTTC.

The gene calls are TRBV3-1 (or the pseudogene TRBV3-2) and TRBJ1-5; 8 nucleotides match TRBD1. Germline-derived CDR1 and CDR2 are LGHDT and YNNKEL (reference sequence). Unmatched junction bases numbered 20, after V lost 3 bases and J lost 1 base. This CDR3 comprises 21 residues. CDR3 residues: CASSHPNRPGQGRESNQPQHF. The CDR3 DNA sequence: TGTGCCAGCAGCCACCCCAACAGACCCGGACAGGGTAGGGAAAGCAATCAGCCCCAGCATTTT.

This rearrangement joins TRBV10-2 to TRBJ2-1, with unresolved D. Deletions cut 2 bases from V and 10 bases from J, with 9 bases between. The CDR3 has 12 amino acids. The germline gives CDR1 WSHSY, CDR2 SAAADI. This chain's CDR3 is CASSEPTYEQFF. The CDR3 DNA sequence: TGCGCCAGCAGTGAGCCCACCTACGAGCAGTTCTTC.

V is TRBV7-9 and J is TRBJ1-2; D perhaps matches TRBD1 (6 bases). The germline CDR1 and CDR2 sequences are SEHNR and FQNEAQ (reference sequence). V lost 1 base, J lost 7 bases, and 13 bases lay in between. CDR3 length: 14 residues. CDR3 residues: CASSLDRVYSGYTF. CDR3 nucleotide sequence: TGTGCCAGCAGCTTAGACAGGGTCTACTCTGGCTACACCTTC. The full variable domain, rest sourced from reference TRBV7-9 and TRBJ1-2, is DTGVSQNPRHKITKRGQNVTFRCDPISEHNRLYWYRQTLGQGPEFLTYFQNEAQLEKSRLLSDRFSAERPKGSFSTLEIQRTEQGDSAMYLCASSLDRVYSGYTFGSGTRLTVV.

The CDR3 loop reads CASSLWAGSHTDTQYF. Written as DNA, the CDR3 is TGTGCCAGCAGTTTATGGGCAGGGTCCCACACAGATACGCAGTATTTT. The chain is built from TRBV28 and TRBJ2-3; possible D gene TRBD1, 5 bases. Germline loops: CDR1 MDHEN, CDR2 SYDVKM. This CDR3 contains 16 residues. The ends were cut back, 0 bases at V and 2 bases at J, with 12 bases in the middle.

The rearrangement links TRBV2 to TRBJ2-7, with TRBD1 matching over 7 bases. CDR3 length equals 13 residues. The V segment lost 8 bases and the J segment 7 bases; nucleotides outside the gene matches: 11. Germline V lookup: CDR1 SNHLY, CDR2 FYNNEI. CDR3 in amino acids: CASLSTGFGEQYF. The CDR3 DNA is TGTGCCAGCCTCTCGACAGGGTTCGGGGAGCAGTACTTC. The full variable domain, completed using reference TRBV2 and TRBJ2-7, is EPEVTQTPSHQVTQMGQEVILRCVPISNHLYFYWYRQILGQKVEFLVSFYNNEISEKSEIFDDQFSVERPDGSNFTLKIRSTKLEDSAMYFCASLSTGFGEQYFGPGTRLTVT.

The chain links TRBV4-2 to TRBJ2-4; 10 bases line up with TRBD2. The CDR3 is 16 residues long. The junction had 9 bases not matched to a gene; V was cut back by 1 base and J by 9 bases. Germline lookup yields CDR1 LGHNA and CDR2 YNFKEQ. The CDR3 region is CASSQVGLAGAFIQYF. The CDR3 coding sequence is TGTGCCAGCAGCCAAGTGGGGCTAGCGGGAGCATTCATTCAGTACTTC.

This chain connects TRBV5-6 to TRBJ1-6; D is ambiguous. V was clipped by 1 base and J by 9 bases, with 11 bases between them. Per germline, CDR1 SGHDT and CDR2 YYEEEE. This CDR3 is 14 amino acids long. DNA for the CDR3: TGTGCCAGCAGCTTGCGCGTTATGAGTTCACCCCTCCACTTT. The encoded protein is CASSLRVMSSPLHF.

The CDR3 sequence is CASSLHDRLDQPQHF. The CDR3 bases are TGTGCCAGCAGCTTGCATGACAGGCTAGATCAGCCCCAGCATTTT. The chain has TRBV5-5 and TRBJ1-5, with D perhaps TRBD1 (6 bases). This CDR3 is 15 amino acids long. The germline V gene encodes CDR1 SGHKS and CDR2 YYEKEE (reference sequence). Trimming removed 1 base from V and 5 bases from J, with 13 bases in between.

This clone was seen once. The V call is TRBV4-1, the J call TRBJ1-4, with D perhaps matching TRBD1 (5 bases). Germline CDR1 and CDR2: MGHRA and YSYEKL. The CDR3 runs 17 residues. Trimming removed 0 bases at V and 4 bases at J, with 15 bases between. In DNA form, the CDR3 reads TGCGCCAGCAGCCAAGATGCGGTACGGGGGTTTAATGAAAAACTGTTTTTT. Protein: CASSQDAVRGFNEKLFF.

The chain carries TRBV5-8 and TRBJ1-5; 7 bases are a match to TRBD1. Germline CDR1 SGHTS, CDR2 YDEGEE. The V segment lost 4 bases and the J segment 4 bases; nucleotides outside the gene matches: 8. The CDR3 has 15 residues. CDR3 nucleotides: TGTGCCAGCAGCCAGATGACAGGGCTTAATCAGCCCCAGCATTTT. Translation gives CASSQMTGLNQPQHF.

The chain recombines TRBV5-1 with TRBJ2-4; possibly TRBD1 for D (5 bases). The CDR3 extends over 16 amino acids. Germline-derived CDR1 and CDR2 are SGHRS and YFSETQ. V was trimmed by 2 bases and J by 0 bases, leaving 12 bases between them. CDR3 coding DNA: TGCGCCAGCAGCTTACAGGCCCTCGGAGCCAAAAACATTCAGTACTTC. It translates to CASSLQALGAKNIQYF.

This clone was detected only once. This sequence joins TRBV7-2 and TRBJ2-1; D is uncertain. CDR1 and CDR2 from the germline V gene are SGHTA and FQGNSA. The ends were cut back, 5 bases at V and 6 bases at J, with 11 bases in the middle. This CDR3 has 13 residues. The CDR3 region is CASSTGPGNEQFF. The CDR3 bases are TGTGCCAGCAGCACCGGCCCGGGCAATGAGCAGTTCTTC.